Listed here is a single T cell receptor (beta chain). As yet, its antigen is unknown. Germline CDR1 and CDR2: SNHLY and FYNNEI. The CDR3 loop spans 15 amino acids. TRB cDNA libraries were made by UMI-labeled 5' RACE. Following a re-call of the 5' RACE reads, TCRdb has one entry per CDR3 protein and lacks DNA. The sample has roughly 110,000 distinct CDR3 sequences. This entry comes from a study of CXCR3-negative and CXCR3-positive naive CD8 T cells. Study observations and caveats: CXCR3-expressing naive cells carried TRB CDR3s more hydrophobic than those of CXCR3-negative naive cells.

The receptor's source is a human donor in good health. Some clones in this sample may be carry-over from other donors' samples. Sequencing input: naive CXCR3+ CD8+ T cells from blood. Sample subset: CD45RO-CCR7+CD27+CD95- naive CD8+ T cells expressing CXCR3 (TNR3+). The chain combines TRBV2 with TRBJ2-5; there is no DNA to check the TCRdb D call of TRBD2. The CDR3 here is CASSEPGLGAETQYF. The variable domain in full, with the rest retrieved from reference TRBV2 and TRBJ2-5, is EPEVTQTPSHQVTQMGQEVILRCVPISNHLYFYWYRQILGQKVEFLVSFYNNEISEKSEIFDDQFSVERPDGSNFTLKIRSTKLEDSAMYFCASSEPGLGAETQYFGPGTRLLVL.